The text below deals with one TCR beta chain. The data stem from a study of early T cells in non-severe SARS-CoV-2 infection. The CDR3 covers 13 residues. Germline lookup yields CDR1 MDHEN and CDR2 SYDVKM. Losses at the gene ends were 6 bases for V and 7 bases for J; bases not matched to a gene: 6. TCRdb re-analysed the 5' RACE reads in MiXCR, keeping a single row per CDR3 protein. The sample holds roughly 80,000 distinct CDR3 sequences, over 5% seen once. Sequenced material: whole blood. The TCR comes from an adult who was a healthcare worker with PCR-confirmed SARS-CoV-2 infection or an uninfected control (not recorded which). The chain employs TRBV28 and TRBJ1-3; 7 positions match TRBD1. CDR3: CASRQTGANTIYF. As DNA, the CDR3 is TGTGCCAGCAGACAAACAGGGGCCAACACCATATATTTT. Drawing the rest from reference TRBV28 and TRBJ1-3, the complete variable domain is DVKVTQSSRYLVKRTGEKVFLECVQDMDHENMFWYRQDPGLGLRLIYFSYDVKMKEKGDIPEGYSVSREKKERFSLILESASTNQTSMYLCASRQTGANTIYFGEGSWLTVV.